This T cell receptor (beta chain) was captured by sequencing in a study of T cell changes during pregnancy in multiple sclerosis. The germline V and J ends were trimmed by 4 bases and 2 bases, with 18 bases remaining between them. CDR1 and CDR2 from the germline V gene are LGHNA and YNFKEQ. The CDR3 covers 16 residues. Generated by immunoSEQ multiplex PCR, the TCRdb table keeps only in-frame clones and is missing some. Among around 100,000 clones listed, around nine tenths were seen once. The rearrangement links TRBV4-2 to TRBJ2-7, with D tentatively TRBD2 (6 bases). The sequenced sample was peripheral blood, obtained after pregnancy. This TCR derives from a female donor with multiple sclerosis, enrolled in a pregnancy study. CDR3 nucleotides: TGTGCCAGCAGCCCCGCGGGGCAGCGGGCAGCCTACGAGCAGTACTTC. It specifies CASSPAGQRAAYEQYF.